The clone carrying this TCR beta chain was detected many times. These data are taken from a study of T cells in Graves' hyperthyroidism and ophthalmopathy. Using RNA transcripts as the source, TCR beta CDR3 regions were amplified. In the first-round RT-PCR of the TCR CDR3, the HTBI primer set was used. TCRdb re-analysed the multiplex PCR reads in MiXCR, keeping a single row per CDR3 protein. The top ten clones hold 15% to 17% of a sample with more than 550,000 distinct CDR3 sequences, around a sixth of them seen once. The V gene's germline CDR1 is MNHEY and CDR2 SVGEGT. The V and J ends lost 4 bases and 1 base, in that order; junction bases with no gene match: 2. The CDR3 has 15 residues.

The rearrangement uses TRBV6-2 or TRBV6-3 and TRBJ2-5; 11 positions match TRBD2. The sample consisted of blood. This clonotype was obtained from a man aged 50-60 years with Graves' hyperthyroidism. In DNA form, the CDR3 reads TGTGCCAGCAGTTCCACTAGCGGGGGCCAAGAGACCCAGTACTTC. Translation gives CASSSTSGGQETQYF.